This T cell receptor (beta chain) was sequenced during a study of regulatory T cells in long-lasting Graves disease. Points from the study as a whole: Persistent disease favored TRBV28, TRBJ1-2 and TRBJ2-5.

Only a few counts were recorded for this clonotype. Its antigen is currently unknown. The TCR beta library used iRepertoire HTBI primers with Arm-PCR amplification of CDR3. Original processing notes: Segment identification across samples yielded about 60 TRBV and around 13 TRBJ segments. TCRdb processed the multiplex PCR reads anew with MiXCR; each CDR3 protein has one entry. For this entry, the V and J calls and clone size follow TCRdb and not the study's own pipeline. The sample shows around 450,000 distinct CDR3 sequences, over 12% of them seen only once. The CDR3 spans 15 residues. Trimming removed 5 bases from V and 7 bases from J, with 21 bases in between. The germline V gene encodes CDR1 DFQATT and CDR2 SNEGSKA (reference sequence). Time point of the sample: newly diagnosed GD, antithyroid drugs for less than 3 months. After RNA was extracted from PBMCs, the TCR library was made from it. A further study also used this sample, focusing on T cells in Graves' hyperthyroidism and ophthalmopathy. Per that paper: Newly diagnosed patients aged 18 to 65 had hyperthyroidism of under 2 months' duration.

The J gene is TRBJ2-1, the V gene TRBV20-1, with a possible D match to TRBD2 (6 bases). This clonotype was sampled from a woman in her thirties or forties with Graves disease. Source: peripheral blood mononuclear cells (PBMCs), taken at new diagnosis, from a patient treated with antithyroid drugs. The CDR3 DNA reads TGCAGTGCTGATGACGGCGGGAACCGTGGGAATGAGCAGTTCTTC. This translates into CSADDGGNRGNEQFF.